The 3 T cell receptor beta chains below come from one sample, sequenced in a study of identical twins' blood T cells. TCRdb ran MiXCR on the 5' RACE reads and lists one entry per CDR3 protein. The profile shows 350,000 to 400,000 distinct CDR3 sequences, 28% of them singletons. The sample taken for sequencing was PBMCs. The receptors were gathered from a woman aged 18 to 55 in good health.

V is TRBV5-6 and J is TRBJ2-2; a possible D gene is TRBD1 (5 bases). The CDR3 loop spans 15 amino acids. The germline CDR1 and CDR2 sequences are SGHDT and YYEEEE. The V gene lost 4 bases and the J gene lost 2 bases, with 12 bases spanning the gap. The DNA for the CDR3 is TGTGCCAGCAGCGACAGAGGTAGTAACACCGGGGAGCTGTTTTTT. Protein: CASSDRGSNTGELFF.

The V call is TRBV29-1, the J call TRBJ2-4; D is ambiguous. The germline V gene encodes CDR1 SQVTM and CDR2 ANQGSEA. V lost 3 bases and J 8 bases, leaving 8 bases between the germline ends. The CDR3 covers 11 residues. The CDR3 sequence: CSVDGSDIQYF. Written as DNA, the CDR3 is TGCAGCGTTGATGGGTCGGACATTCAGTACTTC.

This clonotype was found many times. The chain joins TRBV20-1 to TRBJ2-1; D call uncertain. V gave up 5 bases and J gave up 7 bases, with 15 bases separating them. In germline, CDR1 is DFQATT, CDR2 SNEGSKA (reference sequence). CDR3 length: 13 residues. CDR3 DNA: TGCAGTGCTCCGGATCTCCCTATGAATGAGCAGTTCTTC. Translation gives CSAPDLPMNEQFF.